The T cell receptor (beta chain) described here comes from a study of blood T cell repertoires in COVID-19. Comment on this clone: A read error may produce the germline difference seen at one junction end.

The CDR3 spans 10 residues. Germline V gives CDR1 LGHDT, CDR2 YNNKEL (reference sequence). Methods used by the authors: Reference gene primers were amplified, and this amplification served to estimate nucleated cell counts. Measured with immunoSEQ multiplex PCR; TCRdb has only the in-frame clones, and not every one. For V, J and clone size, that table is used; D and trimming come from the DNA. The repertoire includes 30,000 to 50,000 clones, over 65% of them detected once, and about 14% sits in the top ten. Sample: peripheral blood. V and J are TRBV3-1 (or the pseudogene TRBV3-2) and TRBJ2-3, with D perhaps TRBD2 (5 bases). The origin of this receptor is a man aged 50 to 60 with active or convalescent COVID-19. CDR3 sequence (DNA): TGTGCCAGCAGCCCTAGAACTAGTTACTTT. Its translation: CASSPRTSYF.